The clone carrying this TCR beta chain was seen many times. Its target is unknown. As to time point: sample taken at primary tumor resection. Whole RNA came from tumor, nontumor lung or frozen PBMC and was sequenced without being sorted. A unique molecular identifier was carried by every single TCR cDNA molecule. TCRdb reanalysed the 5' RACE reads using MiXCR and keeps one entry per CDR3 protein. The repertoire holds over 45,000 distinct CDR3 sequences, approximately 5% seen once, with over 8.5% in the top ten. This sample stems from a study of spatial heterogeneity in lung cancer. CDR3 length: 16 residues. The V segment lost 0 bases and the J segment 4 bases; nucleotides outside the gene matches: 5. Germline assignment: CDR1 LNHNV and CDR2 YYDKDF (reference sequence). Whole-study results and caveats: The appearance of ubiquitous expanded tumor TCRs in blood was greater at resection than follow-up.

This chain links TRBV15 with TRBJ1-4; 7 nucleotides match TRBD1. The material was PBMCs, obtained at surgery. The source of this sequence is a male donor with early-stage non-small cell lung cancer. The CDR3 is CATSRDLQGVNEKLFF. The CDR3 nucleotides read TGTGCCACCAGCAGAGATCTGCAGGGGGTTAATGAAAAACTGTTTTTT.